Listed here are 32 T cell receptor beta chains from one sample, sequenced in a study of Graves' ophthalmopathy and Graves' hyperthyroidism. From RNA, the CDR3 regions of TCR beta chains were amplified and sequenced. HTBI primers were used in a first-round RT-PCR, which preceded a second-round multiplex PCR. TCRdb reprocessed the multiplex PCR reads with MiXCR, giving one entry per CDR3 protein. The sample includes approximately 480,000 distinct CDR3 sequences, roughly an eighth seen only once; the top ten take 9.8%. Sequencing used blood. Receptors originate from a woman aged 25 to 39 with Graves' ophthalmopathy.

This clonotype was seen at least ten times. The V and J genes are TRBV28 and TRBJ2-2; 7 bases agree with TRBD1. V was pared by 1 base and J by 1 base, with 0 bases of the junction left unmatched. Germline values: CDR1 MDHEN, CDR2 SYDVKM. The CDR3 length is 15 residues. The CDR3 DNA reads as TGTGCCAGCAGTTTATACAGGGGGAACACCGGGGAGCTGTTTTTT. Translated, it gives CASSLYRGNTGELFF.

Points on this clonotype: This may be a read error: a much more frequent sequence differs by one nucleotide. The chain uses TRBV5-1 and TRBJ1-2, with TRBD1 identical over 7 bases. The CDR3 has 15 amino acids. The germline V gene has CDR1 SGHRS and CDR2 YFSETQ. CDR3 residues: CAISSSATGLNGYTF. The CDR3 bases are TGCGCCATCAGCTCCTCCGCGACAGGGTTGAATGGCTACACCTTC.

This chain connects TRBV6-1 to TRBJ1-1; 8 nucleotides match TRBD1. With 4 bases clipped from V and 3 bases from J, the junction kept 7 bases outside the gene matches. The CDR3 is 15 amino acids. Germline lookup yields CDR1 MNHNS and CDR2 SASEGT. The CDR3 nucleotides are TGTGCCAGCAGTGCCTGGACAGGGTATGACACTGAAGCTTTCTTT. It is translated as CASSAWTGYDTEAFF.

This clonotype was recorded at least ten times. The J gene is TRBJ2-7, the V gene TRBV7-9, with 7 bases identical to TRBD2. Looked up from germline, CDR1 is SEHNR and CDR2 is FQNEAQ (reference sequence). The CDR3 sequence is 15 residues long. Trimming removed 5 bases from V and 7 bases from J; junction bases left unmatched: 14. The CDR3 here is CASSPPGSGRVEQYF. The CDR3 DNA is TGTGCCAGCAGCCCTCCAGGTAGCGGGCGCGTGGAGCAGTACTTC.

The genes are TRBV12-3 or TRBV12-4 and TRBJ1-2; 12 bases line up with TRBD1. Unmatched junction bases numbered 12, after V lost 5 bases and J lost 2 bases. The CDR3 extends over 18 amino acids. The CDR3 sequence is CASSTGTGGVKANYGYTF. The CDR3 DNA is TGTGCCAGCAGTACCGGGACAGGGGGCGTGAAGGCAAACTATGGCTACACCTTC.

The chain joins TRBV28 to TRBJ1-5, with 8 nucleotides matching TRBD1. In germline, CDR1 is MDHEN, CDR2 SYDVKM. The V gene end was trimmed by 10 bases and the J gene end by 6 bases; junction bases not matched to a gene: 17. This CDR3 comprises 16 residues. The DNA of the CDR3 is TGTGCCATCGCCGGGTTGGGGACAGGAATTTTTCAGCCCCAGCATTTT. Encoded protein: CAIAGLGTGIFQPQHF.

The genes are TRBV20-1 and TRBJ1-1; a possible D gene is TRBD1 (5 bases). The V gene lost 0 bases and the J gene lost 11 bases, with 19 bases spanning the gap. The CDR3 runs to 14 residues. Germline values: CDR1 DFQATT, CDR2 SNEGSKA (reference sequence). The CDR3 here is CSARDPPGMGDAFF. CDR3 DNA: TGCAGTGCTAGAGATCCCCCCGGTATGGGGGATGCTTTCTTT.

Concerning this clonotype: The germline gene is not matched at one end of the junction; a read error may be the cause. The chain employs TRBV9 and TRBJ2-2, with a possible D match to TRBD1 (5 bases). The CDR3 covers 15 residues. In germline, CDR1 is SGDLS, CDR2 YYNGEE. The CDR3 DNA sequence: TGTGCCAGCAGCGTAGGGACACCGAATACCGGGGAGCTGTTTTTT. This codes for CASSVGTPNTGELFF.

CDR3 coding DNA: TGTGCCAGCAGCTTAGAATACGGCCCCTCCTACGAGCAGTACTTC. Translating it yields CASSLEYGPSYEQYF. This chain connects TRBV11-2 to TRBJ2-7; D gene uncertain. The germline CDR1 and CDR2 sequences are SGHAT and FQNNGV. This CDR3 region has 15 residues. The germline V and J ends were trimmed by 0 bases and 0 bases, with 9 bases remaining between them.

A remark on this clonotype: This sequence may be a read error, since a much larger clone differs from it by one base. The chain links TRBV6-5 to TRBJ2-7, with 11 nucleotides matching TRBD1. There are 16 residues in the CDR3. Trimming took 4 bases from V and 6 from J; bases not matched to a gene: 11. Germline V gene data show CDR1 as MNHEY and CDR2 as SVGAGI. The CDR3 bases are TGTGCCAGCAGTTTAATCCTGGACAGGGGGCGAAGCGAGCAGTACTTC. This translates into CASSLILDRGRSEQYF.

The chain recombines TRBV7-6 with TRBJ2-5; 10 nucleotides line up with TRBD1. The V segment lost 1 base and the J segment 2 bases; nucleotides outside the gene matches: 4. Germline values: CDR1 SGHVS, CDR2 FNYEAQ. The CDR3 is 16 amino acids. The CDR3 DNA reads TGTGCCAGCAGCTTAGTGGGACAGGGGCTTCAAGAGACCCAGTACTTC. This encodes CASSLVGQGLQETQYF.

The CDR3 loop is CSARDLVGLEETQYF. In DNA form, the CDR3 reads TGCAGTGCTAGAGATCTAGTAGGACTAGAAGAGACCCAGTACTTC. The J gene is TRBJ2-5, the V gene TRBV20-1, with 7 bases lining up with TRBD2. CDR1 is DFQATT and CDR2 is SNEGSKA in the germline V gene (reference sequence). V dropped 0 bases and J dropped 3; count of bases not matched to a gene: 7. This CDR3 comprises 15 residues.

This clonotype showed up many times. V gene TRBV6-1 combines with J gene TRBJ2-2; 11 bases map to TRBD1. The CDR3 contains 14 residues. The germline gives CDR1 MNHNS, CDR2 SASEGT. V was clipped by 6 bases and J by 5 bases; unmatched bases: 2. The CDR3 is CASRRDRGTGELFF. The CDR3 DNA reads TGTGCCAGCAGAAGGGACAGGGGGACCGGGGAGCTGTTTTTT.

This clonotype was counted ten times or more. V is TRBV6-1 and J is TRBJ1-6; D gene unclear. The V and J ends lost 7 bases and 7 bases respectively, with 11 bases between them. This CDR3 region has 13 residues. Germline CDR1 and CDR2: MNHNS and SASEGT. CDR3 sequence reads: CASNPSGNSPLHF. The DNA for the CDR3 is TGTGCCAGCAATCCCTCGGGGAATTCACCCCTCCACTTT.

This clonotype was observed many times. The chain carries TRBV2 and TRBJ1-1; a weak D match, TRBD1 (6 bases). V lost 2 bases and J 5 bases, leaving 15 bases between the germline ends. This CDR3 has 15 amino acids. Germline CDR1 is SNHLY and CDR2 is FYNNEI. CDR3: CASSEIPDRSTEAFF. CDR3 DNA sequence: TGTGCCAGCAGTGAAATACCCGACAGGTCAACTGAAGCTTTCTTT.

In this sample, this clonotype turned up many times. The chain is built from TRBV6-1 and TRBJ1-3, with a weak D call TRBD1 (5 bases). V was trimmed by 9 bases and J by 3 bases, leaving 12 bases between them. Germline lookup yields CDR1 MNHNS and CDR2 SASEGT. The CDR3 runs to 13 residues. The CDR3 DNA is TGTGCCAGTGTGGGGGGAATTGGAAACACCATATATTTT. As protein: CASVGGIGNTIYF.

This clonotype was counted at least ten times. Here the CDR3 DNA reads TGTGCCAGCAGTCGGGTAGCCGGGGAGCTGTTTTTT. Its protein is CASSRVAGELFF. This chain uses TRBV6-1 with TRBJ2-2; D ambiguous. The CDR3 extends over 12 amino acids. Germline values: CDR1 MNHNS, CDR2 SASEGT. Deletions cut 5 bases from V and 6 bases from J, with 7 bases between.

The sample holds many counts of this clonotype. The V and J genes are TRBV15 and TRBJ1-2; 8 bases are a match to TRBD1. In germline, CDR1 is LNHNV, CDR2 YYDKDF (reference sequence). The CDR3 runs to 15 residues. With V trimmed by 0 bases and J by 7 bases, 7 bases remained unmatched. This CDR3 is CATSRDRQGAGGYTF. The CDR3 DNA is TGTGCCACCAGCAGAGATAGGCAGGGGGCGGGTGGCTACACCTTC.

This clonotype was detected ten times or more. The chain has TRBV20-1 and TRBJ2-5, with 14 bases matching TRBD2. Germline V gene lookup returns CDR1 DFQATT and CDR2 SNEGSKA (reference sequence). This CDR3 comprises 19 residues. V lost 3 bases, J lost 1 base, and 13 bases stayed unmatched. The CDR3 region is CSARGLAGARESVQETQYF. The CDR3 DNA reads TGCAGTGCTAGGGGACTAGCGGGAGCCCGAGAGTCAGTCCAAGAGACCCAGTACTTC.

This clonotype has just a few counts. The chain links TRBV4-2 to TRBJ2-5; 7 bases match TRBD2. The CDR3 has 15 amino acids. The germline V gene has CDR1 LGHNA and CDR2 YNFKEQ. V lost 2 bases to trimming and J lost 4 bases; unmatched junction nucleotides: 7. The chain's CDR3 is CASSQRGGEGETQYF. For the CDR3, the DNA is TGTGCCAGCAGCCAAAGGGGAGGGGAGGGAGAGACCCAGTACTTC.

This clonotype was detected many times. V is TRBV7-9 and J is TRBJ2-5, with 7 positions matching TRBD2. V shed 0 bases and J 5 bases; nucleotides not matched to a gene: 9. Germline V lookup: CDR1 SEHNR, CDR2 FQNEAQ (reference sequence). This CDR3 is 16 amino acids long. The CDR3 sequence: CASSLASPGGGETQYF. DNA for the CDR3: TGTGCCAGCAGCTTAGCCTCTCCCGGGGGAGGGGAGACCCAGTACTTC.

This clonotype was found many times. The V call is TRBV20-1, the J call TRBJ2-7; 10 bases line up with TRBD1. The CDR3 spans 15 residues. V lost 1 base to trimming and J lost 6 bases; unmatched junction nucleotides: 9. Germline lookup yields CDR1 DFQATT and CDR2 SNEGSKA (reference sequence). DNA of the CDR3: TGCAGTGCTAGAGCTTTGGGACAGGGGTATGGCGAGCAGTACTTC. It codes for CSARALGQGYGEQYF.

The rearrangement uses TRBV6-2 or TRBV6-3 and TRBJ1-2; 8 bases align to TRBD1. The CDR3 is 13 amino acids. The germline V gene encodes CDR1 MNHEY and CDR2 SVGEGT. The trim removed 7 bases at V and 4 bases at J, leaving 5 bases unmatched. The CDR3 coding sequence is TGTGCCAGCACCAACGGACAGGGCTATGGCTACACCTTC. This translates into CASTNGQGYGYTF.

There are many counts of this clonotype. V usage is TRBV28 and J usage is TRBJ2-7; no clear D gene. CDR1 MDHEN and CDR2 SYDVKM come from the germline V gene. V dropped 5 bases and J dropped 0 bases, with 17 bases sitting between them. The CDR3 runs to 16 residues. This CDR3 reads CASSPWALKGSYEQYF. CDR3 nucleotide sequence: TGTGCCAGCAGTCCCTGGGCTCTGAAGGGCTCCTACGAGCAGTACTTC.

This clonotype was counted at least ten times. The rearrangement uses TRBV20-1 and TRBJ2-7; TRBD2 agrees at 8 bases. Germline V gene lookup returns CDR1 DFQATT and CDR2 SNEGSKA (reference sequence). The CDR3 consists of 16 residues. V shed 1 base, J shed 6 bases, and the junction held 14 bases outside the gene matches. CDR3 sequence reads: CSARATGTRFSLEQYF. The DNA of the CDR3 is TGCAGTGCTAGAGCCACCGGGACTAGGTTCTCTCTCGAGCAGTACTTC.

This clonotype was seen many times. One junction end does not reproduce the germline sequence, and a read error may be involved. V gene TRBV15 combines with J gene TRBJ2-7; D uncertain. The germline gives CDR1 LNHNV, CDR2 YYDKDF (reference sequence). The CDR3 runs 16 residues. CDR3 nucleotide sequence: TGTGCCACCAGCAGAACCCCGTCGATCTTCTCCCACGAGCAGTACTTC. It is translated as CATSRTPSIFSHEQYF. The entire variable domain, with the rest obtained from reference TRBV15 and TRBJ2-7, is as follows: DAMVIQNPRYQVTQFGKPVTLSCSQTLNHNVMYWYQQKSSQAPKLLFHYYDKDFNNEADTPDNFQSRRPNTSFCFLDIRSPGLGDTAMYLCATSRTPSIFSHEQYFGPGTRLTVT.

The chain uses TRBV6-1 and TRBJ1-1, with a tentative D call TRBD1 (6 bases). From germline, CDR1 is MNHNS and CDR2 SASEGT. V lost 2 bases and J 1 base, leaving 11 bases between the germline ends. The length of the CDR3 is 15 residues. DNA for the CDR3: TGTGCCAGCAGTGAAAACTGGGACACGAACACTGAAGCTTTCTTT. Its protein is CASSENWDTNTEAFF.

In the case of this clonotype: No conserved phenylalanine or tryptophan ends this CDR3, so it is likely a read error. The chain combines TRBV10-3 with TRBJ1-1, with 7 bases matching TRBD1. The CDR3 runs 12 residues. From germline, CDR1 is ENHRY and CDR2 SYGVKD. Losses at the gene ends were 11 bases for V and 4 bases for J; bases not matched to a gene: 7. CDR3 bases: TGTGCCGCAGGGGGAGGGGGCACTGAAGCTTTCTAT. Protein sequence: CAAGGGGTEAFY.

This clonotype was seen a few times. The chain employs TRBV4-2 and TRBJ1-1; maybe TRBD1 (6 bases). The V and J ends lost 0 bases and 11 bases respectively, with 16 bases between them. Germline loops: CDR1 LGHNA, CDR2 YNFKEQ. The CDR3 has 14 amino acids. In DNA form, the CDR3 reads TGTGCCAGCAGCCAAGAGGCGGGGGCCCGTCGGGCTTTCTTT. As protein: CASSQEAGARRAFF.

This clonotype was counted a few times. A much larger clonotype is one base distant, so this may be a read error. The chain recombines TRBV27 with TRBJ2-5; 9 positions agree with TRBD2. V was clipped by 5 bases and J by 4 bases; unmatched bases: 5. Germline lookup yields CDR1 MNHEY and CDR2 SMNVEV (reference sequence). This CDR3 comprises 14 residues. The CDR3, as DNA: TGTGCCAGCAGTGATAGCGGGAGTGGAGAGACCCAGTACTTC. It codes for CASSDSGSGETQYF.

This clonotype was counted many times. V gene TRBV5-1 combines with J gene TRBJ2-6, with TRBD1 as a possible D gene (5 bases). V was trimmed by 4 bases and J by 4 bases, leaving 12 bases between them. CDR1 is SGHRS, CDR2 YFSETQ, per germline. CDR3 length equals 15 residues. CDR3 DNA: TGCGCCAGCAGCACCGGACATCGCGGGGCCAACGTCCTGACTTTC. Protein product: CASSTGHRGANVLTF.

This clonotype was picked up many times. This CDR3 reads CADRDTGDGTGELFF. CDR3 DNA sequence: TGTGCCGACCGGGACACCGGGGATGGGACCGGGGAGCTGTTTTTT. The V call is TRBV10-3, the J call TRBJ2-2, with D perhaps matching TRBD1 (6 bases). V dropped 11 bases and J dropped 5 bases, with 21 bases sitting between them. The V gene's germline CDR1 is ENHRY and CDR2 SYGVKD. The CDR3 has 15 residues.